This TCR beta chain was observed in a study of T cell responses to AZD1222 COVID-19 vaccine. Whole-study results and caveats: Following two doses of AZD1222, Spike-specific TCR breadth and depth rose. Clonal diversity may have been underestimated in mostly white British donors. Seropositive AZD1222 recipients at baseline numbered only 5 to 7.

V shed 3 bases and J 2 bases; nucleotides not matched to a gene: 18. The CDR3 contains 19 residues. Per germline, CDR1 SGHRS and CDR2 YFSETQ. For this clone: Its target is not known.

Sequencing used immunoSEQ multiplex PCR; TCRdb keeps in-frame clones, though not all of them. The sample records about 120,000 clones, around 90% being singletons. The chain is built from TRBV5-1 and TRBJ2-3, with 7 positions matching TRBD1. This TCR was recovered from an adult in good health. Sequencing was performed on peripheral blood, taken on day 0 of AZD1222 vaccination. CDR3 amino acids: CASSYLGLETGSFTDTQYF. The CDR3 region has the DNA TGCGCCAGCAGCTATTTGGGATTGGAGACAGGGTCTTTCACAGATACGCAGTATTTT.